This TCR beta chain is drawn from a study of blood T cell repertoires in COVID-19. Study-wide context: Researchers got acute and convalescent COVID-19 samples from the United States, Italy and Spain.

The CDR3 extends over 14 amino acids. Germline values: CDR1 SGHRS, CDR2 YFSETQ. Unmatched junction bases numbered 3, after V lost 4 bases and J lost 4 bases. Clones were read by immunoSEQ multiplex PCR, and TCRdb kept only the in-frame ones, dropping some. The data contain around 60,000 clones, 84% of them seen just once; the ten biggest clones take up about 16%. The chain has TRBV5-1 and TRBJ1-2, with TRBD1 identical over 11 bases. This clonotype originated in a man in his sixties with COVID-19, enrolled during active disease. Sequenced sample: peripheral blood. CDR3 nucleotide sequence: TGCGCCAGCAGCCTCGGGACAGGGGGCTATGGCTACACCTTC. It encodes CASSLGTGGYGYTF.